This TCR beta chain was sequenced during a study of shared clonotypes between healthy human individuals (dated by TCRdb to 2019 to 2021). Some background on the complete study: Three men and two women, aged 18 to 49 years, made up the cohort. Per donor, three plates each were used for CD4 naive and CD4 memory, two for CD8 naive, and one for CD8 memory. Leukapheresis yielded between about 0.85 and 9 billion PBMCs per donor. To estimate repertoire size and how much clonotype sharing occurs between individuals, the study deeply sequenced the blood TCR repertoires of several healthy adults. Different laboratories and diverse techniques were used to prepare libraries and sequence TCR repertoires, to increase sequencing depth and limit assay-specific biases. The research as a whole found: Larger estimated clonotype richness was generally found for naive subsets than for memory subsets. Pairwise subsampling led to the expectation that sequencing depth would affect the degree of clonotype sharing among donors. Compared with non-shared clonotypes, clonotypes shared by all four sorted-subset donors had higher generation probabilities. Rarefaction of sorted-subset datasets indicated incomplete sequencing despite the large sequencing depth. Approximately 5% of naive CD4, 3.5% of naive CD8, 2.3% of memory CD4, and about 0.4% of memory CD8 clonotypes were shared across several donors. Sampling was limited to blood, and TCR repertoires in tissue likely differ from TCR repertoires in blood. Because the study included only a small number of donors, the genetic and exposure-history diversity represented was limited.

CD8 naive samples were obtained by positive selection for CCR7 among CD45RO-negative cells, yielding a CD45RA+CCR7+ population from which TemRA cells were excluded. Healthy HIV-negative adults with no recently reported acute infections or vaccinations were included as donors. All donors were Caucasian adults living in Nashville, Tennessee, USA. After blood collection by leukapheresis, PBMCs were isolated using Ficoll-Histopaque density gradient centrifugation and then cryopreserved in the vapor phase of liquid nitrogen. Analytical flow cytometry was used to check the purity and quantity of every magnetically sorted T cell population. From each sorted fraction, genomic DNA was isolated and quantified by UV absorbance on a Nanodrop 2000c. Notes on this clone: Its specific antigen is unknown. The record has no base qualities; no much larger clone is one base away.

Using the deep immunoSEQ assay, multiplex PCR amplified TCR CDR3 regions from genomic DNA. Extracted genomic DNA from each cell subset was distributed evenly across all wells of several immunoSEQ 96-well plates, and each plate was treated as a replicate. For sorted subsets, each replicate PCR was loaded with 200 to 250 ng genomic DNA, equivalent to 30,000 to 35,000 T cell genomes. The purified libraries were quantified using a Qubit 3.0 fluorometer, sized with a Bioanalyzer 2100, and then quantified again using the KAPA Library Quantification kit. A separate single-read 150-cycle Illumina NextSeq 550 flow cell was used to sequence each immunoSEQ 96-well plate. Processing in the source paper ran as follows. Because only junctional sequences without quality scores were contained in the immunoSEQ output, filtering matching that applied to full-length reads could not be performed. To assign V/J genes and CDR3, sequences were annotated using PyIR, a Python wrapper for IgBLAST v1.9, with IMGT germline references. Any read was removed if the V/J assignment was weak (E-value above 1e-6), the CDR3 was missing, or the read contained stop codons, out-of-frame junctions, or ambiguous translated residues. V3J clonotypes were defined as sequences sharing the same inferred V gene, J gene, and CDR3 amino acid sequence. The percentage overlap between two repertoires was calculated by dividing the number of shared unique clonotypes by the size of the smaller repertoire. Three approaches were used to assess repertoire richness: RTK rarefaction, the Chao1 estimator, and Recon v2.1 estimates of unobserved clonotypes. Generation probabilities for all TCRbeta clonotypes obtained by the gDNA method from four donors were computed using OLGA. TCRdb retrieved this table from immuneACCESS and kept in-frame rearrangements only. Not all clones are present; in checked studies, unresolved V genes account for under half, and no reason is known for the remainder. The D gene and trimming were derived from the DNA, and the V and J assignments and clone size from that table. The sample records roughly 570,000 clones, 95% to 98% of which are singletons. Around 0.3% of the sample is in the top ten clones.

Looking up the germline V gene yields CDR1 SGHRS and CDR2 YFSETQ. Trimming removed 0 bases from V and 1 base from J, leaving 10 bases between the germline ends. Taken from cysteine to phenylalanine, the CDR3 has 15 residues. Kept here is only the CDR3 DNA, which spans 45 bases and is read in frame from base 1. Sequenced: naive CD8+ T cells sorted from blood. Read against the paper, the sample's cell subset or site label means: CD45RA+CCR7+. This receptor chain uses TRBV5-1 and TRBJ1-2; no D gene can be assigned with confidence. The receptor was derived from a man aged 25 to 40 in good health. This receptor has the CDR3 CASSLETDYNYGYTF. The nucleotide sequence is TGCGCCAGCAGCTTGGAGACGGACTATAACTATGGCTACACCTTC.